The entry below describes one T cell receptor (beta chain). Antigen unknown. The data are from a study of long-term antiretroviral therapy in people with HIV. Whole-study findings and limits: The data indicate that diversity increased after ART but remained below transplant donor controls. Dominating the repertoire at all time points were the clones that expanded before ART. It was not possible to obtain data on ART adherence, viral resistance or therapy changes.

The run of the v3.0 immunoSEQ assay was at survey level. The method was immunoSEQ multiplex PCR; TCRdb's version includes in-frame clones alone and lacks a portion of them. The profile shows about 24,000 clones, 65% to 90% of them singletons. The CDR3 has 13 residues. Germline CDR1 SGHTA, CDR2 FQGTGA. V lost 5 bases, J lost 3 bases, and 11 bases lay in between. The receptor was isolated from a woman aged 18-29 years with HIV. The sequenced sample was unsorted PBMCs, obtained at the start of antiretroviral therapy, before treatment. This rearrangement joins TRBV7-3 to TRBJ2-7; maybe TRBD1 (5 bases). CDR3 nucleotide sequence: TGTGCCAGCAGCGTGGACACCGGCTACGAGCAGTACTTC. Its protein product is CASSVDTGYEQYF.